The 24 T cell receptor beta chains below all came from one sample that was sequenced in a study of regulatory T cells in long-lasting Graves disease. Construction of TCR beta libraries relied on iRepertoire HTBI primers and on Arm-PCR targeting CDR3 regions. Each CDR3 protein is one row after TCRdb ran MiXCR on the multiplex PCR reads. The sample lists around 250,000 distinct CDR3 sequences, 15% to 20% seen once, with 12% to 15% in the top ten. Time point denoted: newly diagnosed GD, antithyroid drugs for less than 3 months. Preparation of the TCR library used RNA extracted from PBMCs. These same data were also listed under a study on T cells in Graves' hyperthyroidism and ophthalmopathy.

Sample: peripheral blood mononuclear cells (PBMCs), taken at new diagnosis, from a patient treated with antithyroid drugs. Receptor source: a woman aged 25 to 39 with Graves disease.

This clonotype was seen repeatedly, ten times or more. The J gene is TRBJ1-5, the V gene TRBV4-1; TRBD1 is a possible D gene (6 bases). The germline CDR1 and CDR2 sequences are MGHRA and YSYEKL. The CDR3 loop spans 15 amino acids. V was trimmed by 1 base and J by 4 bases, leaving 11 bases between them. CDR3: CASSQVDQGNQPQHF. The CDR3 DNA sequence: TGCGCCAGCAGCCAAGTTGACCAGGGGAATCAGCCCCAGCATTTT.

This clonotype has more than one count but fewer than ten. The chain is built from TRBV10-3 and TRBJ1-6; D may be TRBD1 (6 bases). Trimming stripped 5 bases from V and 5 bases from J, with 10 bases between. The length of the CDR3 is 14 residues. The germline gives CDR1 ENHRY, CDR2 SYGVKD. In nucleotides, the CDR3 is TGTGCCATCAGTAAGGGGGAGGATAATTCACCCCTCCACTTT. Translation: CAISKGEDNSPLHF.

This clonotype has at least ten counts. The CDR3 bases are TGTGCCAGCAGTAATTGGGACACTGAAGCTTTCTTT. Its protein is CASSNWDTEAFF. The chain employs TRBV6-1 and TRBJ1-1; D gene uncertain. This CDR3 region has 12 residues. Germline V gene data show CDR1 as MNHNS and CDR2 as SASEGT. Trimming removed 5 bases at V and 3 bases at J, with 7 bases between.

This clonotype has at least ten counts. Written as DNA, the CDR3 is TGTGCCAGCAGGGCAGGGGTATGGACAGGTTCGAACACTGAAGCTTTCTTT. Amino acids: CASRAGVWTGSNTEAFF. The J gene is TRBJ1-1, the V gene TRBV6-1; 7 bases are shared with TRBD1. The V and J ends lost 6 bases and 1 base, in that order; junction bases with no gene match: 14. Germline CDR1 and CDR2: MNHNS and SASEGT. This CDR3 is built from 17 residues.

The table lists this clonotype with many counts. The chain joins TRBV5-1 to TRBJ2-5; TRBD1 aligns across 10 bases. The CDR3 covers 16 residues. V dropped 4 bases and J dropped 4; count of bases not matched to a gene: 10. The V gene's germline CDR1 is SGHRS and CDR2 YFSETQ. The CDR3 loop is CASSGGQGFMSETQYF. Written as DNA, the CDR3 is TGCGCCAGCAGCGGGGGACAGGGGTTTATGTCAGAGACCCAGTACTTC.

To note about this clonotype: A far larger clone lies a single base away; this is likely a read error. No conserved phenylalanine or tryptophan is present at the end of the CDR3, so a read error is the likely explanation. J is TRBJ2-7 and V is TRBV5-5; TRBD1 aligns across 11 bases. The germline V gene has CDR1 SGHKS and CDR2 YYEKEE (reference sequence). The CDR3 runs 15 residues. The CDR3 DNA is TGCGCCAGCAGCTCGGGACAGGGGGGAACCTACGAGCAGTACTCC. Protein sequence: CASSSGQGGTYEQYS.

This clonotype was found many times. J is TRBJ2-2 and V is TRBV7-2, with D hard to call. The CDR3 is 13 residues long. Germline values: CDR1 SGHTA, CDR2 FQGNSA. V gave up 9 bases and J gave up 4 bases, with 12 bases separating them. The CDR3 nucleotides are TGTGCCAGTACAAAACTAAGCACCGGGGAGCTGTTTTTT. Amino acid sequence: CASTKLSTGELFF.

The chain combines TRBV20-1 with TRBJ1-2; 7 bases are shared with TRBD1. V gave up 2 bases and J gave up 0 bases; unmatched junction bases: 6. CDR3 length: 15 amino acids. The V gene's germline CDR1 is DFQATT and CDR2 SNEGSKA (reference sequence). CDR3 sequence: CSARTGTATNYGYTF. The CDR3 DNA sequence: TGCAGTGCTAGAACCGGGACAGCTACTAACTATGGCTACACCTTC.

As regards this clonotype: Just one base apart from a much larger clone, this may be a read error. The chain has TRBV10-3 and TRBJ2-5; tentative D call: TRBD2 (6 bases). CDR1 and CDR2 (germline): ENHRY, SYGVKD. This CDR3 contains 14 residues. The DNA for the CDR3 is TGTGTCATCAGTGAGATGGGGGGTGGCGAGACCCAGTACTTC. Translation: CVISEMGGGETQYF.

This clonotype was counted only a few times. As DNA, the CDR3 is TGTGCCACCAGCAACGTTAATAATTCACCCCTCCACTTT. Translating it yields CATSNVNNSPLHF. V usage is TRBV15 and J usage is TRBJ1-6; D is undetermined. The CDR3 is made up of 13 amino acids. With 4 bases removed from V and 5 bases from J, the gap between germline ends came to 6 bases. Germline CDR1 is LNHNV and CDR2 is YYDKDF (reference sequence). The full variable domain, rest sourced from reference TRBV15 and TRBJ1-6, is DAMVIQNPRYQVTQFGKPVTLSCSQTLNHNVMYWYQQKSSQAPKLLFHYYDKDFNNEADTPDNFQSRRPNTSFCFLDIRSPGLGDTAMYLCATSNVNNSPLHFGNGTRLTVT.

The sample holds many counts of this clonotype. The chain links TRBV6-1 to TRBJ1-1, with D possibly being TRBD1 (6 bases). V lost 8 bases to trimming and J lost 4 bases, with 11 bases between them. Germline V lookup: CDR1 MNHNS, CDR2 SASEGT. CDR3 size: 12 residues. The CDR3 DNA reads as TGTGCCAGCGGGACCAGGGGCACTGAAGCTTTCTTT. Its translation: CASGTRGTEAFF.

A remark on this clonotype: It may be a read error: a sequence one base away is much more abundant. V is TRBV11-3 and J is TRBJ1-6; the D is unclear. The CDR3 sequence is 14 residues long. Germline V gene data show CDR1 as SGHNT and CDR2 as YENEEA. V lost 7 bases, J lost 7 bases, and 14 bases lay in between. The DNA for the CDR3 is TGTGCCAGCACCCCGAGGTTATTCAATTCACCCCTCCACTTT. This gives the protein CASTPRLFNSPLHF.

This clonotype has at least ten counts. The CDR3 DNA reads as TGTGCCAGCAGCCATCTCCGGGACAGGGCCACCTACGAGCAGTACTTC. This sequence encodes CASSHLRDRATYEQYF. The chain recombines TRBV3-1 with TRBJ2-7; 9 positions agree with TRBD1. The CDR3 sequence is 16 residues long. V lost 3 bases, J lost 2 bases, and 8 bases stayed unmatched. Germline V lookup: CDR1 LGHDT, CDR2 YNNKEL (reference sequence).

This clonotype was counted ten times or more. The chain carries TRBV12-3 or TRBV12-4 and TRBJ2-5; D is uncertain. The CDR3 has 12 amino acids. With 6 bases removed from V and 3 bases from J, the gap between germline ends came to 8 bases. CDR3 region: CASRKYKETQYF. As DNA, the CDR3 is TGTGCCAGCAGAAAATATAAAGAGACCCAGTACTTC.

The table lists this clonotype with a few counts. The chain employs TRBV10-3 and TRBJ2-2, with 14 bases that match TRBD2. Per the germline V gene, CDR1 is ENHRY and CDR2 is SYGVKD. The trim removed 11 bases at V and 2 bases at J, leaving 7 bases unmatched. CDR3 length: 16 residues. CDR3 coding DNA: TGTGCCTCCGGACTAGCGGGGGGTCTTAACACCGGGGAGCTGTTTTTT. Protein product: CASGLAGGLNTGELFF.

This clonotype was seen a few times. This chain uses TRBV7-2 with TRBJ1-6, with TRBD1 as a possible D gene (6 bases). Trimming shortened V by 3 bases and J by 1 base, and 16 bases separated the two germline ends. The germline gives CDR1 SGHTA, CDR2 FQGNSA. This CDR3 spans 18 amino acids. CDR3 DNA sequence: TGTGCCAGCAGCTTTGCCAGGGGCACGGAATCCTATAATTCACCCCTCCACTTT. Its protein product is CASSFARGTESYNSPLHF.

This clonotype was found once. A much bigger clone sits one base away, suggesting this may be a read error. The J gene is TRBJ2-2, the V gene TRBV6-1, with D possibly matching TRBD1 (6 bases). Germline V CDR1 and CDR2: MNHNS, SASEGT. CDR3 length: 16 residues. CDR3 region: CASNPSDRSNTRELFF. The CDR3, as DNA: TGTGCCAGCAACCCCTCCGACAGGTCGAACACCAGGGAGCTGTTTTTT.

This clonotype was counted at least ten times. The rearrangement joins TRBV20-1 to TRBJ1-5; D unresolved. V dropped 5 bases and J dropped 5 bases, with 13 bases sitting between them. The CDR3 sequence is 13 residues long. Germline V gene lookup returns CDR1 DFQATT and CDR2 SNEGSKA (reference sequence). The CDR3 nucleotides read TGCAGTGCTCAGACACAGCTAGATCAGCCCCAGCATTTT. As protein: CSAQTQLDQPQHF.

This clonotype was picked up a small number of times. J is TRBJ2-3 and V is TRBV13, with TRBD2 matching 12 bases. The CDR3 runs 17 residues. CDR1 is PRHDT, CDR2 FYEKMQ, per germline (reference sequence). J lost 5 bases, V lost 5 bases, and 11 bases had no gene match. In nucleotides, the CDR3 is TGTGCCAGCAGCGACCCTAGCGGGGGGGTGATATTAGATACGCAGTATTTT. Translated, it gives CASSDPSGGVILDTQYF.

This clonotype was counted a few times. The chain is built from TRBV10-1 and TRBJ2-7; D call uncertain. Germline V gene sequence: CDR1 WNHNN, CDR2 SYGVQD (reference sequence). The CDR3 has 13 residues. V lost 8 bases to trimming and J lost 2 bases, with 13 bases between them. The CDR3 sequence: CASDKSQTYEQYF. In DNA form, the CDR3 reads TGCGCCAGCGACAAATCCCAAACCTACGAGCAGTACTTC.

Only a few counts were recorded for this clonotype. In DNA form, the CDR3 reads TGTGCCAGCAGCGGAGGGACAGTGCGATCCGCAGATACGCAGTATTTT. Translation gives CASSGGTVRSADTQYF. V usage is TRBV13 and J usage is TRBJ2-3, with a weak D call TRBD1 (7 bases). Trimming stripped 5 bases from V and 4 bases from J, with 19 bases between. The CDR3 length is 16 residues. CDR1 and CDR2 from the germline V gene are PRHDT and FYEKMQ (reference sequence).

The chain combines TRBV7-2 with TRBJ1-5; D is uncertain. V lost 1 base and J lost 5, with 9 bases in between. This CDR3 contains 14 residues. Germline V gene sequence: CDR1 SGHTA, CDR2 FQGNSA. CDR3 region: CASSLVPGDQPQHF. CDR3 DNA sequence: TGTGCCAGCAGCTTAGTTCCAGGAGATCAGCCCCAGCATTTT.

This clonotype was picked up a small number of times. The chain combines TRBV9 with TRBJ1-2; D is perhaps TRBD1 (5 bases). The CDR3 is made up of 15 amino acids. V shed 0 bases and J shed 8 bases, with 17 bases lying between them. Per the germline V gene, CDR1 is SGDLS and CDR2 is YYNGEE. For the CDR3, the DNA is TGTGCCAGCAGCGTAGACCCGGCCCGCGGGGCCGGCTACACCTTC. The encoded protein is CASSVDPARGAGYTF.

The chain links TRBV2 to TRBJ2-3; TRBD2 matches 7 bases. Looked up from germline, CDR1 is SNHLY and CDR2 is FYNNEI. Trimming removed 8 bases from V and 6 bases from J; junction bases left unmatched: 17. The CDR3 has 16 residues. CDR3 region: CASSPVSGGGSDTQYF. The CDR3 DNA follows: TGTGCCAGCTCACCGGTTTCGGGAGGCGGGAGCGATACGCAGTATTTT.